One sample yielded the 20 T cell receptor beta chains listed below, sequenced in a study of cytotoxic CD8 clonotypes in ibrutinib-treated CLL. This table comes from immunoSEQ multiplex PCR, and its TCRdb copy is limited to in-frame clones, with some not included. The sample consists of 140,000 to 150,000 clones, 75% to 80% of them appearing once. The input for sequencing was PBMCs, taken after 24 months of ibrutinib treatment. The source of these receptors is a human donor with chronic lymphocytic leukemia.

The CDR3 reads CASSLTGAEAFF. The CDR3 nucleotides are TGTGCCAGCAGTCTTACAGGGGCTGAAGCTTTCTTT. The chain uses TRBV27 and TRBJ1-1, with 7 bases aligning to TRBD1. The V and J ends lost 5 bases and 6 bases, in that order; junction bases with no gene match: 3. The CDR3 length is 12 residues. Germline V CDR1 and CDR2: MNHEY, SMNVEV (reference sequence).

The CDR3 sequence is CASSLRETDTQYF. The CDR3 nucleotides are TGTGCCAGCAGTTTACGGGAGACAGATACGCAGTATTTT. This chain connects TRBV28 to TRBJ2-3; tentative D call: TRBD2 (6 bases). CDR1 and CDR2 from the germline V gene are MDHEN and SYDVKM. Trimming cost V 2 bases and J 3 bases, with 6 bases left between them. CDR3 length: 13 residues.

This clone was counted between two and nine times. This CDR3 is also generated by other DNA sequences in the sample. The chain recombines TRBV4-2 with TRBJ1-5; no clear D gene. Germline loops: CDR1 LGHNA, CDR2 YNFKEQ. V shed 4 bases and J shed 4 bases, with 14 bases lying between them. The CDR3 is 15 amino acids. The CDR3 protein is CASSPLGGRNQPQHF. In nucleotides, the CDR3 is TGTGCCAGCAGCCCCCTGGGAGGCCGTAATCAGCCCCAGCATTTT.

In this sample, this clone turned up a few times. V usage is TRBV11-3 and J usage is TRBJ1-1, with D maybe TRBD1 (6 bases). Trimming took off 1 base at V and 3 bases at J, with 6 bases between the two ends. CDR1 is SGHNT and CDR2 is YENEEA in the germline V gene. The CDR3 is 13 amino acids. In nucleotides, the CDR3 is TGTGCCAGCAGCTTAGCAGGGGACACTGAAGCTTTCTTT. Residues: CASSLAGDTEAFF.

V is TRBV28 and J is TRBJ1-5; D is ambiguous. Per germline, CDR1 MDHEN and CDR2 SYDVKM. V lost 3 bases, J lost 5 bases, and 11 bases lay in between. The CDR3 spans 14 residues. The CDR3 DNA follows: TGTGCCAGCAGTTTTCTGGCAGATCATCAGCCCCAGCATTTT. Its protein product is CASSFLADHQPQHF.

The chain combines TRBV9 with TRBJ1-2; the D is unclear. Germline CDR1 SGDLS, CDR2 YYNGEE. Trimming removed 0 bases at V and 2 bases at J, with 11 bases between. This CDR3 region has 15 residues. CDR3 sequence reads: CASSVGGRTNYGYTF. Here the CDR3 DNA reads TGTGCCAGCAGCGTAGGAGGCAGAACAAACTATGGCTACACCTTC. Full variable domain (remainder filled in from reference TRBV9 and TRBJ1-2): DSGVTQTPKHLITATGQRVTLRCSPRSGDLSVYWYQQSLDQGLQFLIQYYNGEERAKGNILERFSAQQFPDLHSELNLSSLELGDSALYFCASSVGGRTNYGYTFGSGTRLTVV.

The chain joins TRBV5-4 to TRBJ2-2, with D perhaps given as TRBD1 or TRBD2 (5 bases each). V lost 0 bases, J lost 1 base, and 7 bases lay in between. This CDR3 comprises 15 residues. In germline, CDR1 is SGHNT, CDR2 YYREEE (reference sequence). This CDR3 is CASSLGGVNTGELFF. The CDR3 DNA is TGTGCCAGCAGCTTGGGAGGGGTGAACACCGGGGAGCTGTTTTTT.

The chain recombines TRBV7-2 with TRBJ2-2; no firm D call. Germline lookup yields CDR1 SGHTA and CDR2 FQGNSA. The length of the CDR3 is 17 residues. V was trimmed by 1 base and J by 6 bases, leaving 18 bases between them. CDR3 sequence reads: CASSLVLAPPSPGELFF. The CDR3, as DNA: TGTGCCAGCAGCTTAGTCCTGGCTCCCCCCTCCCCCGGGGAGCTGTTTTTT.

V gene TRBV14 combines with J gene TRBJ2-6; 7 nucleotides align to TRBD1. V lost 4 bases to trimming and J lost 4 bases; unmatched junction nucleotides: 16. The CDR3 contains 19 residues. Germline-derived CDR1 and CDR2 are SGHDN and FVKESK. The DNA of the CDR3 is TGTGCCAGCAGCCCTCGAGTCTGGCCAGGGGGTGCGGGGGCCAACGTCCTGACTTTC. It encodes CASSPRVWPGGAGANVLTF.

This clone was observed a few times. The V gene is TRBV18, the J gene TRBJ2-1; 7 positions match TRBD2. The length of the CDR3 is 14 residues. V gave up 5 bases and J gave up 4 bases; unmatched junction bases: 5. Germline CDR1 is KGHSH and CDR2 is LQKENI. The chain's CDR3 is CASSGSSGYNEQFF. In DNA form, the CDR3 reads TGTGCCAGCTCAGGGTCTAGCGGTTACAATGAGCAGTTCTTC.

This chain joins TRBV11-2 and TRBJ1-2; no definite D call. CDR1 and CDR2 from the germline V gene are SGHAT and FQNNGV. Trimming stripped 5 bases from V and 4 bases from J, with 14 bases between. The CDR3 has 14 amino acids. The CDR3 nucleotides are TGTGCCAGCAGCCTATCGGACGGACCCTATGGCTACACCTTC. Translated: CASSLSDGPYGYTF.

The V call is TRBV30, the J call TRBJ1-6, with D maybe TRBD1 (5 bases). The CDR3 is 17 amino acids. CDR1 is GTSNPN and CDR2 is SVGIG in the germline V gene (reference sequence). V lost 4 bases and J lost 2, with 18 bases in between. The CDR3 region is CAWKGRRQAAYNSPLHF. CDR3 bases: TGTGCCTGGAAGGGGCGTCGGCAGGCCGCCTATAATTCACCCCTCCACTTT.

This clone was counted ten times or more. The chain joins TRBV21-1 to TRBJ1-1. TRBV21-1 has pseudogene status. The CDR3 runs 15 residues. Here the CDR3 DNA reads TGTGCCAGCAGCAAAGTGGGTCCGGCGGGCACTGAAGCTTTCTTT. Its protein is CASSKVGPAGTEAFF.

The V call is TRBV7-9, the J call TRBJ2-7, with D perhaps being TRBD1 or TRBD2 (6 bases each). Germline CDR1 is SEHNR and CDR2 is FQNEAQ (reference sequence). V was trimmed by 5 bases and J by 6 bases, leaving 32 bases between them. This CDR3 spans 19 amino acids. The CDR3 DNA reads as TGTGCCAGCAGCCCCAGACTCGGGGGACCACAGGGCCCCGCGGGCGAGCAGTACTTC. Its translation: CASSPRLGGPQGPAGEQYF. Using reference TRBV7-9 and TRBJ2-7 for the parts outside the CDR3, the full variable domain is DTGVSQNPRHKITKRGQNVTFRCDPISEHNRLYWYRQTLGQGPEFLTYFQNEAQLEKSRLLSDRFSAERPKGSFSTLEIQRTEQGDSAMYLCASSPRLGGPQGPAGEQYFGPGTRLTVT.

This clone was seen once. CDR3 DNA sequence: TGTGCCAGCAGGCCGGGAGCTGACGTCTACAATGAGCAGTTCTTC. Its translation is CASRPGADVYNEQFF. This chain links TRBV2 with TRBJ2-1; tentatively, D is TRBD2 (6 bases). This CDR3 has 15 amino acids. CDR1 and CDR2 (germline): SNHLY, FYNNEI. Deletions cut 6 bases from V and 3 bases from J, with 15 bases between.

Regarding this clone: Other DNA sequences in the same sample also yield this CDR3. This chain links TRBV11-2 with TRBJ1-1; weak D call: TRBD1 (5 bases). CDR1 is SGHAT, CDR2 FQNNGV, per germline. The V end lost 1 base, the J end lost 4 bases, and 7 bases lay between the germline ends. CDR3 size: 13 residues. CDR3 amino acids: CASSLAGGTEAFF. CDR3 coding DNA: TGTGCCAGCAGCTTAGCGGGGGGCACTGAAGCTTTCTTT.

This chain uses TRBV4-1 with TRBJ1-1; D unresolved. The germline CDR1 and CDR2 sequences are MGHRA and YSYEKL. V shed 1 base and J shed 4 bases, with 13 bases lying between them. The CDR3 runs 15 residues. The CDR3 reads CASSQGFPGPTEAFF. The CDR3 nucleotides read TGCGCCAGCAGCCAAGGGTTCCCGGGCCCCACTGAAGCTTTCTTT.

This CDR3 reads CASGGAGGNSPLHF. CDR3 in DNA: TGTGCCAGCGGGGGGGCAGGGGGGAATTCACCCCTCCACTTT. The chain combines TRBV6-1 with TRBJ1-6; 7 bases map to TRBD1. The CDR3 runs 14 residues. V dropped 8 bases and J dropped 7; count of bases not matched to a gene: 8. The germline V gene has CDR1 MNHNS and CDR2 SASEGT.

The V call is TRBV5-1, the J call TRBJ2-5; D may be TRBD2 (6 bases). The germline V and J ends were trimmed by 6 bases and 7 bases, with 19 bases remaining between them. CDR1 SGHRS and CDR2 YFSETQ come from the germline V gene. The CDR3 sequence is 14 residues long. CDR3 sequence reads: CASTADGLWGTQYF. The CDR3 region has the DNA TGCGCCAGCACCGCGGACGGACTATGGGGGACCCAGTACTTC.

The V call is TRBV27, the J call TRBJ2-7; a weak D match, TRBD1 (6 bases). In germline, CDR1 is MNHEY, CDR2 SMNVEV (reference sequence). Trimming removed 4 bases at V and 2 bases at J, with 21 bases between. CDR3 length: 17 amino acids. CDR3 sequence reads: CASSSPRKTGSTYEQYF. The CDR3 DNA sequence: TGTGCCAGCAGTTCCCCCCGGAAAACAGGGTCGACCTACGAGCAGTACTTC.